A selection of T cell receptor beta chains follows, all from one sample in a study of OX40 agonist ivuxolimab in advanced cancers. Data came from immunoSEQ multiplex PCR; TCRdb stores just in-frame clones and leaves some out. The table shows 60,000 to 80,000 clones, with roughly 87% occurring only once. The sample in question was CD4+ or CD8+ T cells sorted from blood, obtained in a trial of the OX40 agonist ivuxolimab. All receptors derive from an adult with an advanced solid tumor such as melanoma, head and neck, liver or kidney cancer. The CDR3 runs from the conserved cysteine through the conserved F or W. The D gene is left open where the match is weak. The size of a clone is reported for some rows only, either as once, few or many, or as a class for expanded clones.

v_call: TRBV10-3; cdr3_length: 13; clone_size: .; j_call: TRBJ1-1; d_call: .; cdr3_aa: CAISEAGETEAFF; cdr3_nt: TGTGCCATCAGTGAGGCAGGGGAGACTGAAGCTTTCTTT
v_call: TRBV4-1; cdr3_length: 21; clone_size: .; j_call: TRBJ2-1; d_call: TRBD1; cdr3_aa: CASSQYFFRDRGRLGQWEQFF; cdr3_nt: TGCGCCAGCAGCCAATACTTTTTCCGGGACAGGGGTCGTTTGGGACAATGGGAGCAGTTCTTC
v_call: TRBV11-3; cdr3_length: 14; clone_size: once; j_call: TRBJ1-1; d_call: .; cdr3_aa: CASSLQGGNTEAFF; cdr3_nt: TGTGCCAGCAGCTTACAGGGAGGTAACACTGAAGCTTTCTTT
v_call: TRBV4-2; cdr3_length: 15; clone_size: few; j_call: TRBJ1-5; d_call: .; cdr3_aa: CASSQRQGHNQPQHF; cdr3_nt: TGTGCCAGCAGCCAAAGGCAGGGCCACAATCAGCCCCAGCATTTT
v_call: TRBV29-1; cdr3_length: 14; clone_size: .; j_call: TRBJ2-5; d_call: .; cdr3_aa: CSVARLRDQETQYF; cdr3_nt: TGCAGCGTTGCCCGTCTGAGGGATCAAGAGACCCAGTACTTC
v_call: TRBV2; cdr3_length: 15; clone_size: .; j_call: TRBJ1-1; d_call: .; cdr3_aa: CASSETAGWSSEAFF; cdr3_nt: TGTGCCAGCAGTGAAACGGCAGGGTGGAGTTCTGAAGCTTTCTTT
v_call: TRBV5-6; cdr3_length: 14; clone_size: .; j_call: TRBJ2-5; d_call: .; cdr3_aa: CASSLALRGETQYF; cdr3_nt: TGTGCCAGCAGCTTGGCGCTAAGGGGGGAGACCCAGTACTTC
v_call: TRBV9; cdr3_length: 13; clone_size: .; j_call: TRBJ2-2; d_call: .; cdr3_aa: CASSKRGDGELFF; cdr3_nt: TGTGCCAGCAGCAAAAGGGGGGACGGGGAGCTGTTTTTT
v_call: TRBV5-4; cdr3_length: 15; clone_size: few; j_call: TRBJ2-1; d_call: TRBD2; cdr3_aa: CASSASRGAYNEQFF; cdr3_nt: TGTGCCAGCAGCGCGTCGCGGGGGGCCTACAATGAGCAGTTCTTC
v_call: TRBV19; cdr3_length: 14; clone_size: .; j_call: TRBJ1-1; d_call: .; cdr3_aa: CASSPSQGNTEAFF; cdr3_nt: TGTGCCAGTAGTCCTTCCCAGGGGAACACTGAAGCTTTCTTT
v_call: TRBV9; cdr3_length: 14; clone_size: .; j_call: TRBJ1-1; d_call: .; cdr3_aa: CASSAHTKNTEAFF; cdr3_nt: TGTGCCAGCAGCGCCCACACCAAGAACACTGAAGCTTTCTTT
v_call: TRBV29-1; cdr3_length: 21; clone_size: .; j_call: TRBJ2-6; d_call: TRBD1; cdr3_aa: CSVGPKRGTGTLSSGANVLTF; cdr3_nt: TGCAGCGTTGGGCCCAAACGCGGGACAGGGACCCTTAGCTCTGGGGCCAACGTCCTGACTTTC
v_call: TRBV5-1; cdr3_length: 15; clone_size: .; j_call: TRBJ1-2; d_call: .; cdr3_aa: CASSSEWDWNYGYTF; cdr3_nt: TGCGCCAGCAGCTCCGAGTGGGATTGGAACTATGGCTACACCTTC
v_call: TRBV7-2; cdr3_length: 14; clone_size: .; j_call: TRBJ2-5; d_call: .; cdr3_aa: CASSLVSGAETQYF; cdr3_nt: TGTGCCAGCAGCTTAGTAAGTGGGGCGGAGACCCAGTACTTC
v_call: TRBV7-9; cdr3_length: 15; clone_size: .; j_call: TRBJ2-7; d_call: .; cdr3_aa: CASSLVRGGSYEQYF; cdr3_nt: TGTGCCAGCAGCTTAGTGAGAGGGGGCTCCTACGAGCAGTACTTC
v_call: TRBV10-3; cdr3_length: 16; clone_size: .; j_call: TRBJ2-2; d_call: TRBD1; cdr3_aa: CAISDPGTENTGELFF; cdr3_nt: TGTGCCATCAGTGATCCCGGGACAGAGAACACCGGGGAGCTGTTTTTT
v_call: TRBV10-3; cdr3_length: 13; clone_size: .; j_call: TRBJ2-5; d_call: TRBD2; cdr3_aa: CAIRLAGEETQYF; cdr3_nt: TGTGCCATTCGACTAGCGGGGGAAGAGACCCAGTACTTC
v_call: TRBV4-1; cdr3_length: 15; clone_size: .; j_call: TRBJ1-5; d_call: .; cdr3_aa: CASSQEIQGNQPQHF; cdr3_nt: TGCGCCAGCAGCCAAGAGATACAGGGCAATCAGCCCCAGCATTTT
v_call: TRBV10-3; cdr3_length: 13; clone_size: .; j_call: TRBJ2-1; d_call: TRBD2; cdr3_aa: CAVSGTTYNEQFF; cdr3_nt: TGTGCCGTCTCCGGGACTACCTACAATGAGCAGTTCTTC
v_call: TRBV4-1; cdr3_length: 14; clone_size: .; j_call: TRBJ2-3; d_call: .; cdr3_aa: CASSQGLAGDTQYF; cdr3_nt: TGCGCCAGCAGCCAAGGGCTAGCAGGGGATACGCAGTATTTT
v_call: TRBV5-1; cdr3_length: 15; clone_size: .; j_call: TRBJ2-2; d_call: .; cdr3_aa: CASSLGQGYAGELFF; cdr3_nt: TGCGCCAGCAGCTTAGGTCAGGGATATGCCGGGGAGCTGTTTTTT
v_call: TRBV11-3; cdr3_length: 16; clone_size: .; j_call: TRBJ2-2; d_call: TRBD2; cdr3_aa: CASSLGTSGNTGELFF; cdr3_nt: TGTGCCAGCAGCCTTGGGACTAGCGGGAACACCGGGGAGCTGTTTTTT
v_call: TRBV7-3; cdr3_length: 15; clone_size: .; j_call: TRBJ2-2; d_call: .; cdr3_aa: CASSLDGSYTGELFF; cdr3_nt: TGTGCCAGCAGCTTGGACGGTAGTTACACCGGGGAGCTGTTTTTT
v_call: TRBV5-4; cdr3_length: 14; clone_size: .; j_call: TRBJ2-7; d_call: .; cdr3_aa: CASSPGGTGNEQYF; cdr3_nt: TGTGCCAGCAGCCCAGGCGGTACAGGGAACGAGCAGTACTTC
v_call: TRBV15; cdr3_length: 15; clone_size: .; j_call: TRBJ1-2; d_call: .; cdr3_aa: CATSKLSRDVDGYTF; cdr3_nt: TGTGCCACCAGCAAATTGAGCAGGGACGTGGATGGCTACACCTTC
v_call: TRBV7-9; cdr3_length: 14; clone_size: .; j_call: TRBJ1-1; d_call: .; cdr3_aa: CASSETGTILEAFF; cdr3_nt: TGTGCCAGCAGCGAAACCGGGACAATTTTAGAAGCTTTCTTT
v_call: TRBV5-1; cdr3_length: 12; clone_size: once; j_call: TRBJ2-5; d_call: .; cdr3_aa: CASSTHRETQYF; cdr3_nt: TGCGCCAGCAGCACCCACAGGGAGACCCAGTACTTC
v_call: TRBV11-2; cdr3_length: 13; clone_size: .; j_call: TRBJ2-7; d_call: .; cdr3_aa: CASSLGSAHEQYF; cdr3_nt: TGTGCCAGCAGTTTGGGGAGTGCCCACGAGCAGTACTTC
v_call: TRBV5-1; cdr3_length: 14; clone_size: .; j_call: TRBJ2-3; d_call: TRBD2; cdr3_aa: CASSSTAGEDTQYF; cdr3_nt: TGCGCCAGCAGCTCTACAGCGGGGGAGGATACGCAGTATTTT
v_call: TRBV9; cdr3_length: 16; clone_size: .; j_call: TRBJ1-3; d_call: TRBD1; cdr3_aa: CASSSMGQGSGNTIYF; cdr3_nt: TGTGCCAGCAGCTCGATGGGACAGGGCTCTGGAAACACCATATATTTT
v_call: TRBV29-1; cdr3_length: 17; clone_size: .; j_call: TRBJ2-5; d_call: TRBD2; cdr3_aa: CSVQRPGLAGEGETQYF; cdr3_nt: TGCAGCGTTCAACGCCCGGGACTAGCGGGAGAGGGAGAGACCCAGTACTTC
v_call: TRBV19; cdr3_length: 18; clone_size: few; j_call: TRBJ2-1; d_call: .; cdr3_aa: CASSRGPRDISSYNEQFF; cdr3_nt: TGTGCCAGTAGTAGAGGCCCCCGGGACATTAGCTCCTACAATGAGCAGTTCTTC
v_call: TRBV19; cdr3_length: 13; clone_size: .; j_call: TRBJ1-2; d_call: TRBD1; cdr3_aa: CASSLDRGYGYTF; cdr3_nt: TGTGCCAGTAGCCTCGACAGGGGGTATGGCTACACCTTC
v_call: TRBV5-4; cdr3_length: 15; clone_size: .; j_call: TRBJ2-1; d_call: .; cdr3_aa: CASSSRQGPGYEQFF; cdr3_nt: TGTGCCAGCAGCTCCAGGCAGGGCCCGGGTTATGAGCAGTTCTTC
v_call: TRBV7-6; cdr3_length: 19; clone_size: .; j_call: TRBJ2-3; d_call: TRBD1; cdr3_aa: CASSCTDRGTEICTDTQYF; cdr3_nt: TGTGCCAGCAGCTGCACAGACAGGGGCACAGAAATTTGCACAGATACGCAGTATTTT
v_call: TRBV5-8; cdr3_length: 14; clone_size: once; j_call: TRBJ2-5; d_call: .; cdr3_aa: CASSLRGLQETQYF; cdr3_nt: TGTGCCAGCAGCTTGAGGGGCCTCCAAGAGACCCAGTACTTC
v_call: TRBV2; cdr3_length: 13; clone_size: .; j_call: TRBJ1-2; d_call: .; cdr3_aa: CASSDPWGAGYTF; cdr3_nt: TGTGCCAGCAGTGATCCCTGGGGGGCTGGCTACACCTTC
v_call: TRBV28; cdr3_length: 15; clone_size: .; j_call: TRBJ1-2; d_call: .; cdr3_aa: CASSSPSGANYGYTF; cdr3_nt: TGTGCCAGCAGTTCCCCGTCAGGGGCTAACTATGGCTACACCTTC
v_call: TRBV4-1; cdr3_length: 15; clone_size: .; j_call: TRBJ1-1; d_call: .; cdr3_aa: CASSAGPSQGAEAFF; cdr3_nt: TGCGCCAGCAGCGCAGGTCCCTCACAGGGAGCTGAAGCTTTCTTT
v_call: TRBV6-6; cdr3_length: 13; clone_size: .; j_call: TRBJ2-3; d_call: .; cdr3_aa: CASDDPGTDTQYF; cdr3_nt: TGTGCCAGCGATGATCCGGGGACAGATACGCAGTATTTT
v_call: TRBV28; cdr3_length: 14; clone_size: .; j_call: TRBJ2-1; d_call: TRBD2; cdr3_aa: CASSSPTSGLVPVF; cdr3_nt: TGTGCCAGCAGTTCCCCAACTAGCGGGCTGGTTCCAGTCTTC
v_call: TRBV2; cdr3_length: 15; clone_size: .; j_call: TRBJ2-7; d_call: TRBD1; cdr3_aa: CASSTGQQSSYEQYF; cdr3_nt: TGTGCCAGCAGTACGGGACAGCAGAGCTCCTACGAGCAGTACTTC
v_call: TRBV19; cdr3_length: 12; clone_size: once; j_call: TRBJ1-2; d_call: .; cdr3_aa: CASSRTGYGYTF; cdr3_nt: TGTGCCAGTAGTCGAACAGGGTATGGCTACACCTTC
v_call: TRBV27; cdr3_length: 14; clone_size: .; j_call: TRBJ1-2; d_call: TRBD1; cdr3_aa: CASRYTGGAYGYTF; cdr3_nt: TGTGCCAGCAGATATACAGGGGGCGCTTATGGCTACACCTTC
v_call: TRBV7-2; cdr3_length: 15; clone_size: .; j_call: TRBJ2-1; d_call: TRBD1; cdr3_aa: CASSRDRAAYNEQFF; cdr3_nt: TGTGCCAGCAGTCGCGACAGGGCGGCCTACAATGAGCAGTTCTTC
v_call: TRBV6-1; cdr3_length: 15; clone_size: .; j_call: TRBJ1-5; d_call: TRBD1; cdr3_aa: CASRDRVVSNQPQHF; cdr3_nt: TGTGCCAGCAGGGACAGGGTTGTGAGCAATCAGCCCCAGCATTTT
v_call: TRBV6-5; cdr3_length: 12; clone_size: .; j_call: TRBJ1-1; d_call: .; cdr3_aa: CASSYGRAEAFF; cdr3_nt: TGTGCCAGCAGTTACGGGAGGGCTGAAGCTTTCTTT
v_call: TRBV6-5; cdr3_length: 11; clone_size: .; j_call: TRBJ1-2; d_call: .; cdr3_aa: CASSTRYGYTF; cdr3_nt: TGTGCCAGCAGCACCCGATATGGCTACACCTTC
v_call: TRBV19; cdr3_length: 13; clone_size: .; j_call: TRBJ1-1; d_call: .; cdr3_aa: CASSKNMNTEAFF; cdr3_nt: TGTGCCAGTAGTAAAAATATGAACACTGAAGCTTTCTTT
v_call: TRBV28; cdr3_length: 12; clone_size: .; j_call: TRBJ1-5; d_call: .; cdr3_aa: CASSLVGQPQHF; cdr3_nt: TGTGCCAGCAGTTTAGTTGGTCAGCCCCAGCATTTT
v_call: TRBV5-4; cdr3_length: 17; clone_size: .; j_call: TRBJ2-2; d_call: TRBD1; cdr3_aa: CASSPDRGPRATGELFF; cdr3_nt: TGTGCCAGCAGCCCCGACAGGGGCCCTCGAGCCACCGGGGAGCTGTTTTTT
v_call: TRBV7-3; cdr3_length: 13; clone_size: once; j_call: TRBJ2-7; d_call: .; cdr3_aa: CASSFGRTYEQYF; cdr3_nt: TGTGCCAGCAGCTTCGGGCGTACCTACGAGCAGTACTTC
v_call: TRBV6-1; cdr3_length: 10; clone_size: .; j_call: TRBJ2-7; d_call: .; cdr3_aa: CASSAYEQYF; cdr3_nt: TGTGCCAGCAGTGCTTACGAGCAGTACTTC
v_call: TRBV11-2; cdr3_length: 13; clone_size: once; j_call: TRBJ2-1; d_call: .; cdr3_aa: CASRSSGRNEQFF; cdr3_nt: TGTGCCAGCAGGTCCTCGGGCCGAAATGAGCAGTTCTTC